Below, 17 T cell receptor beta chains from the same sample are listed, as sequenced in a study of shared clonotypes between healthy human individuals. Sequencing used immunoSEQ multiplex PCR; TCRdb keeps in-frame clones, though not all of them. In the table there are roughly 480,000 clones, roughly 78% of which are singletons. Sequences were obtained from PBMCs. Source of these receptors: a woman aged 40 to 50 in good health. Some clones in this sample may be carry-over from other donors' samples.

This chain connects TRBV5-1 to TRBJ1-1; D unresolved. V was shortened by 0 bases and J by 4 bases, with 13 bases between the two germline ends. The CDR3 loop spans 15 amino acids. From germline, CDR1 is SGHRS and CDR2 YFSETQ. The CDR3 sequence: CASSLDPQPGTEAFF. CDR3 DNA: TGCGCCAGCAGCTTGGATCCGCAGCCGGGCACTGAAGCTTTCTTT.

The chain carries TRBV27 and TRBJ2-7; D is uncertain. Trimming left V 3 bases short and J 0 bases short, with 12 bases between. Germline V gene data show CDR1 as MNHEY and CDR2 as SMNVEV (reference sequence). This CDR3 comprises 15 residues. In DNA form, the CDR3 reads TGTGCCAGCAGTTTCCTTGATGGTCGCTCCTACGAGCAGTACTTC. It codes for CASSFLDGRSYEQYF.

The rearrangement uses TRBV6-1 and TRBJ1-2, with TRBD1 matching 8 bases. The CDR3 spans 14 residues. Unmatched junction bases numbered 7, after V lost 6 bases and J lost 4 bases. Germline V lookup: CDR1 MNHNS, CDR2 SASEGT. The CDR3 DNA reads as TGTGCCAGCAGCCATGGACAGGGATCCTATGGCTACACCTTC. Translated, it gives CASSHGQGSYGYTF.

V is TRBV2 and J is TRBJ1-1, with D unclear. Germline-derived CDR1 and CDR2 are SNHLY and FYNNEI. This CDR3 is built from 14 residues. V dropped 2 bases and J dropped 3 bases, with 10 bases sitting between them. The chain's CDR3 is CASSERGVDTEAFF. The CDR3 bases are TGTGCCAGCAGTGAACGGGGTGTCGACACTGAAGCTTTCTTT.

Concerning this clone itself: A far larger clone is off by one base, so a read error is likely. This sample includes further DNA sequences coding for the same CDR3. V is TRBV5-1 and J is TRBJ1-2, with 7 bases lining up with TRBD1. Germline V CDR1 and CDR2: SGHRS, YFSETQ. The CDR3 loop spans 14 amino acids. CDR3 amino acids: CASSPRDRNYGYTF. DNA for the CDR3: TGCGCCAGCAGCCCGCGGGACAGAAACTATGGTTACACCTTC.

This clone was seen a few times. The CDR3 DNA follows: TGTGCCAGCATTCCCCAGGGGGGGAGCGAGCAGTACTTC. It encodes CASIPQGGSEQYF. V is TRBV2 and J is TRBJ2-7; perhaps D is TRBD1 or TRBD2 (7 bases each). Looked up from germline, CDR1 is SNHLY and CDR2 is FYNNEI. Trimming took 7 bases from V and 6 from J, leaving 16 bases between them. CDR3 length equals 13 residues.

A few counts support this clone. V and J are TRBV30 and TRBJ2-5; 14 bases are a match to TRBD2. The V gene end was trimmed by 7 bases and the J gene end by 7 bases; junction bases not matched to a gene: 11. Germline CDR1 reads GTSNPN; CDR2 reads SVGIG (reference sequence). CDR3 length: 15 amino acids. The CDR3 region is CASTGLAGVVVTQYF. The CDR3 region has the DNA TGTGCCTCCACGGGACTAGCGGGAGTTGTTGTGACCCAGTACTTC.

The chain combines TRBV29-1 with TRBJ2-5, with TRBD1 matching 7 bases. TRBJ2-7 matches the DNA end more closely, so the J call is doubtful. The CDR3 is 13 residues long. Per germline, CDR1 SQVTM and CDR2 ANQGSEA. CDR3 protein: CSVRGQSSYEQYF. CDR3 DNA: TGCAGCGTTCGGGGACAGTCCTCCTACGAGCAGTACTTC.

This chain connects TRBV28 to TRBJ1-5, with a tentative D call TRBD1 (5 bases). The germline gives CDR1 MDHEN, CDR2 SYDVKM. Between the trimmed V and J ends, which lost 3 bases and 3 bases, there was a span of 9 bases. This CDR3 contains 14 residues. CDR3 nucleotide sequence: TGTGCCAGCAGTTTCAGGGCAAACAATCAGCCCCAGCATTTT. Translation gives CASSFRANNQPQHF.

The chain is built from TRBV28 and TRBJ1-6; 7 positions match TRBD1. Germline lookup yields CDR1 MDHEN and CDR2 SYDVKM. After removal of 6 bases from V and 9 bases from J, the junction contained 8 bases not matched to a gene. This CDR3 is 14 amino acids long. This CDR3 reads CASRPGTETSPLHF. Written as DNA, the CDR3 is TGTGCCAGCAGACCGGGGACAGAGACTTCACCCCTCCACTTT.

Concerning this clone itself: A far larger clone is one base from this, pointing to a likely read error. This sequence joins TRBV4-1 and TRBJ1-1; TRBD1 agrees at 8 bases. Per germline, CDR1 MGHRA and CDR2 YSYEKL. The CDR3 is made up of 15 amino acids. CDR3 bases: TGCGTCAGCAGCCAAGAGGTGACAGGGGACACTGAAGCTTTCTTT. It is translated as CVSSQEVTGDTEAFF.

Only one count was recorded for this clone. The chain couples TRBV11-2 to TRBJ2-5; the D gene is possibly TRBD1 (7 bases). Trimming left V 10 bases short and J 5 bases short, with 17 bases between. Germline CDR1 is SGHAT and CDR2 is FQNNGV. This CDR3 comprises 13 residues. CDR3 in amino acids: CATRRPGGETQYF. The CDR3 DNA sequence: TGTGCCACCAGGAGGCCAGGGGGGGAGACCCAGTACTTC.

Comment on this clone: A far larger clone is just one base off, so this is likely a read error. Other DNA variants within this sample encode the same CDR3. The genes are TRBV15 and TRBJ2-3; tentatively, D is TRBD2 (6 bases). The CDR3 totals 15 residues. Germline CDR1 LNHNV, CDR2 YYDKDF (reference sequence). The ends were cut back, 5 bases at V and 4 bases at J, with 16 bases in the middle. The CDR3: CATSGVAGGSDTQYF. CDR3 sequence (DNA): TGTGCCACCAGCGGAGTCGCAGGAGGGTCAGATACGCAGTATTTT.

The chain links TRBV13 to TRBJ2-1; 9 bases match TRBD2. The germline CDR1 and CDR2 sequences are PRHDT and FYEKMQ (reference sequence). This CDR3 is 15 amino acids long. The V and J ends lost 2 bases and 7 bases, in that order; junction bases with no gene match: 6. The CDR3 DNA follows: TGTGCCAGCAGCTTAATTGCGGGAGGGCAGAATGAGCAGTTCTTC. This sequence encodes CASSLIAGGQNEQFF.

This clone was seen a few times. The chain links TRBV14 to TRBJ2-5, with D perhaps matching TRBD1 (6 bases). Trimming took off 3 bases at V and 5 bases at J, with 19 bases between the two ends. This CDR3 is 16 amino acids long. CDR1 SGHDN and CDR2 FVKESK come from the germline V gene. CDR3 region: CASSHLRGTGGETQYF. DNA of the CDR3: TGTGCCAGCAGCCACCTCAGGGGAACAGGTGGGGAGACCCAGTACTTC.

Here the CDR3 reads CASSLGTQETQYF. For the CDR3, the DNA is TGCGCCAGCAGCCTTGGGACACAAGAGACCCAGTACTTC. The chain joins TRBV4-1 to TRBJ2-5; a weak D match, TRBD1 (6 bases). The CDR3 is made up of 13 amino acids. Trimming took 4 bases from V and 2 from J, leaving 8 bases between them. CDR1 and CDR2 (germline): MGHRA, YSYEKL.

This clone has a count of ten or more. The chain joins TRBV19 to TRBJ1-4; D uncertain. Trimming stripped 5 bases from V and 0 bases from J, with 7 bases between. The V gene's germline CDR1 is LNHDA and CDR2 SQIVND (reference sequence). This CDR3 is 14 amino acids long. CDR3 in amino acids: CASSLMATNEKLFF. DNA of the CDR3: TGTGCCAGTAGTCTGATGGCAACTAATGAAAAACTGTTTTTT.